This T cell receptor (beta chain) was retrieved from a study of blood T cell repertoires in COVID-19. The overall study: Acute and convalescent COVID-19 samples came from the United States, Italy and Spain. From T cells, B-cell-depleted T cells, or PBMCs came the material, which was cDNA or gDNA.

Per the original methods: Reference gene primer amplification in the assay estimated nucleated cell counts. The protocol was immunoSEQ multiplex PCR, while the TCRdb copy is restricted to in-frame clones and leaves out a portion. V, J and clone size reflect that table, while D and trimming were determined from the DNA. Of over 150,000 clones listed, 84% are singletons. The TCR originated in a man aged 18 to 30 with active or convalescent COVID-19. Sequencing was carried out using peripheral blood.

The CDR3: CASSQFLAGGYNEQFF. The CDR3 DNA sequence: TGTGCCAGCAGCCAATTCTTAGCGGGGGGTTACAATGAGCAGTTCTTC. V and J are TRBV4-2 and TRBJ2-1, with 10 bases matching TRBD2. Germline CDR1 LGHNA, CDR2 YNFKEQ. The CDR3 consists of 16 residues. V was clipped by 2 bases and J by 4 bases; unmatched bases: 5.